One sample yielded the 7 T cell receptor beta chains listed below, sequenced in a study of PD-1 blockade in classical Hodgkin lymphoma. Patients all relapsed after autologous stem cell transplantation, and there was variation in brentuximab vedotin exposure. Generated by immunoSEQ multiplex PCR, the TCRdb table keeps only in-frame clones and is missing some. The sample includes tens of thousands of clones, around nine tenths of them seen just once. Sample: peripheral blood mononuclear cells (PBMCs), taken before the second cycle of nivolumab. The receptors come from a human donor with classical Hodgkin lymphoma.

The chain couples TRBV11-1 to TRBJ2-5, with 8 nucleotides matching TRBD2. The CDR3 has 15 residues. The germline V gene has CDR1 SGHAT and CDR2 FQDESV (reference sequence). J was trimmed by 3 bases and V by 5 bases; bases with no gene match: 8. CDR3 sequence reads: CASSQQLAAKETQYF. CDR3 coding DNA: TGTGCCAGCAGCCAACAACTAGCGGCGAAAGAGACCCAGTACTTC.

The chain uses TRBV5-1 and TRBJ2-7, with a possible D match to TRBD1 (6 bases). Germline-derived CDR1 and CDR2 are SGHRS and YFSETQ. This CDR3 comprises 15 residues. V was clipped by 0 bases and J by 0 bases, with 10 bases between them. The CDR3 sequence: CASSLVRGSSYEQYF. The CDR3 DNA reads as TGCGCCAGCAGCTTGGTAAGGGGGTCCTCCTACGAGCAGTACTTC. The complete variable domain, with remaining parts taken from reference TRBV5-1 and TRBJ2-7, reads KAGVTQTPRYLIKTRGQQVTLSCSPISGHRSVSWYQQTPGQGLQFLFEYFSETQRNKGNFPGRFSGRQFSNSRSEMNVSTLELGDSALYLCASSLVRGSSYEQYFGPGTRLTVT.

This chain joins TRBV4-1 and TRBJ2-1; TRBD2 might be the D (5 bases). V was trimmed by 4 bases and J by 5 bases, leaving 21 bases between them. There are 17 residues in the CDR3. The V gene's germline CDR1 is MGHRA and CDR2 YSYEKL. CDR3 region: CASSLLPLVRSDNEQFF. The CDR3, as DNA: TGCGCCAGCAGCCTCTTACCACTAGTGAGGAGCGACAATGAGCAGTTCTTC.

This clone turned up a few times. The gene calls are TRBV6-1 and TRBJ2-5; D is ambiguous. The V gene lost 4 bases and the J gene lost 5 bases, with 2 bases spanning the gap. CDR3 length: 10 amino acids. Germline values: CDR1 MNHNS, CDR2 SASEGT. The CDR3: CASSGETQYF. CDR3 in DNA: TGTGCCAGCAGTGGGGAGACCCAGTACTTC.

V usage is TRBV14 and J usage is TRBJ1-1; unclear D gene. Germline V gene lookup returns CDR1 SGHDN and CDR2 FVKESK. The germline V and J ends were trimmed by 1 base and 0 bases, with 3 bases remaining between them. CDR3 length equals 13 residues. The DNA for the CDR3 is TGTGCCAGCAGCCAAGGAGTGAACACTGAAGCTTTCTTT. As protein: CASSQGVNTEAFF.

This clone was recorded a few times. The chain links TRBV28 to TRBJ1-5; TRBD1 matches 9 bases. Germline CDR1 is MDHEN and CDR2 is SYDVKM. The CDR3 runs to 15 residues. After removal of 5 bases from V and 7 bases from J, the junction contained 9 bases not matched to a gene. The CDR3 coding sequence is TGTGCCAGCAGTGGCGGGACAGGGTCGAGCCAGCCCCAGCATTTT. Amino acids: CASSGGTGSSQPQHF.

The rearrangement links TRBV6-6 to TRBJ2-5; 10 nucleotides align to TRBD1. Germline trimming cut 5 bases from V and 5 bases from J; bases unmatched to any gene: 5. There are 14 residues in the CDR3. Germline V gene sequence: CDR1 MNHNY, CDR2 SVGAGI (reference sequence). The CDR3 sequence is CASSDRTGGETQYF. The CDR3 region has the DNA TGTGCCAGCAGTGATCGGACAGGGGGGGAGACCCAGTACTTC.